Following are 24 T cell receptor beta chains from one sample sequenced in a study of identical twins. Each CDR3 protein is one row after TCRdb ran MiXCR on the 5' RACE reads. The sample contains a few hundred thousand distinct CDR3 sequences, approximately 13% of which appear only once. These data also featured in a second study, about yellow fever vaccine responses in identical twins.

Specimen: CD8+ T cells sorted from blood. The receptors originated from a woman aged 18-29 years in good health.

This clonotype was counted a few times. The chain recombines TRBV20-1 with TRBJ1-5, with D tentatively TRBD1 (5 bases). Germline V gene lookup returns CDR1 DFQATT and CDR2 SNEGSKA (reference sequence). Trimming pared 0 bases from V and 4 bases from J, leaving 13 bases between. There are 15 residues in the CDR3. CDR3 nucleotide sequence: TGCAGTGCTAGAGATATTGGGGGGGGGAATCAGCCCCAGCATTTT. It specifies CSARDIGGGNQPQHF.

The J gene is TRBJ2-5, the V gene TRBV7-9; D is undetermined. CDR3 length equals 13 residues. Germline CDR1 and CDR2: SEHNR and FQNEAQ (reference sequence). Trimming shortened V by 8 bases and J by 5 bases, and 15 bases separated the two germline ends. For the CDR3, the DNA is TGTGCCAGCCAAATAGGAAGTGGGGAGACCCAGTACTTC. Residues: CASQIGSGETQYF.

This clonotype was seen many times. The chain has TRBV5-5 and TRBJ2-3, with a tentative D call TRBD2 (6 bases). V was pared by 9 bases and J by 2 bases, with 19 bases between. Per the germline V gene, CDR1 is SGHKS and CDR2 is YYEKEE (reference sequence). This CDR3 region has 15 residues. CDR3 bases: TGTGCCACCCCCCGGACGGGAGTACCCACAGATACGCAGTATTTT. Translating it yields CATPRTGVPTDTQYF.

This clonotype occurred a few times. The rearrangement joins TRBV20-1 to TRBJ2-5, with D possibly TRBD1 on 5 matching bases. CDR3 length equals 18 residues. V was trimmed by 1 base and J by 1 base, leaving 22 bases between them. Germline V gene sequence: CDR1 DFQATT, CDR2 SNEGSKA (reference sequence). The CDR3 nucleotides read TGCAGTGCTAGAGGGGCAGGGTCTCAAGTTTCCATCCAAGAGACCCAGTACTTC. It is translated as CSARGAGSQVSIQETQYF.

This clonotype was seen only a few times. The V call is TRBV24-1, the J call TRBJ2-5, with 7 bases fitting TRBD2. Germline CDR1 is KGHDR and CDR2 is SFDVKD. This CDR3 comprises 19 residues. Germline trimming cut 0 bases from V and 0 bases from J; bases unmatched to any gene: 12. CDR3 region: CATSDLPGLAVPYQETQYF. The DNA of the CDR3 is TGTGCCACCAGTGATTTGCCGGGTCTAGCGGTTCCGTACCAAGAGACCCAGTACTTC.

The chain has TRBV13 and TRBJ1-6; a weak D match, TRBD1 (6 bases). CDR1 PRHDT and CDR2 FYEKMQ come from the germline V gene (reference sequence). V was cut by 0 bases and J by 9 bases, with 15 bases left in between. This CDR3 comprises 16 residues. Written as DNA, the CDR3 is TGTGCCAGCAGCTTAGGAGGGGGGCAGGGGACTTCACCCCTCCACTTT. The encoded protein is CASSLGGGQGTSPLHF.

This clonotype was picked up a small number of times. The rearrangement links TRBV12-3 or TRBV12-4 to TRBJ2-7; the D is unclear. V was cut by 5 bases and J by 2 bases, with 10 bases left in between. This CDR3 spans 13 amino acids. The CDR3, as DNA: TGTGCCAGCAGTCCCTCCGTCCCCTACGAGCAGTACTTC. Protein sequence: CASSPSVPYEQYF.

As DNA, the CDR3 is TGTGCCACCATGGGTAGGGAGCAGTTCTTC. It encodes CATMGREQFF. The chain joins TRBV12-3 or TRBV12-4 to TRBJ2-1; the D is unclear. Trimming removed 10 bases from V and 10 bases from J, with 11 bases in between. CDR3 length: 10 amino acids.

The rearrangement uses TRBV2 and TRBJ1-5; D is undetermined. This CDR3 has 13 residues. Deletions cut 3 bases from V and 3 bases from J, with 6 bases between. The germline V gene encodes CDR1 SNHLY and CDR2 FYNNEI. For the CDR3, the DNA is TGTGCCAGCAGTGATAGAGTCAATCAGCCCCAGCATTTT. Translation gives CASSDRVNQPQHF.

This rearrangement joins TRBV5-4 to TRBJ2-7, with 9 positions matching TRBD1. Trimming took 5 bases from V and 3 from J; bases not matched to a gene: 9. There are 15 residues in the CDR3. CDR1 SGHNT and CDR2 YYREEE come from the germline V gene (reference sequence). CDR3 coding DNA: TGTGCCAGCAGAAATACGGGACAGGGAAACTACGAGCAGTACTTC. Encoded protein: CASRNTGQGNYEQYF. Together with reference TRBV5-4 and TRBJ2-7, the CDR3 gives the full variable domain: ETGVTQSPTHLIKTRGQQVTLRCSSQSGHNTVSWYQQALGQGPQFIFQYYREEENGRGNFPPRFSGLQFPNYSSELNVNALELDDSALYLCASRNTGQGNYEQYFGPGTRLTVT.

This clonotype was seen a few times. V usage is TRBV4-1 and J usage is TRBJ2-1, with D unresolved. CDR1 is MGHRA, CDR2 YSYEKL, per germline. CDR3 length: 14 amino acids. Trimming took 0 bases from V and 3 from J, leaving 6 bases between them. In DNA, the CDR3 is TGCGCCAGCAGCCAAGAAGATTACTACAATGAGCAGTTCTTC. Its translation: CASSQEDYYNEQFF.

This chain connects TRBV27 to TRBJ1-6; TRBD1 matches 10 bases. Germline CDR1 reads MNHEY; CDR2 reads SMNVEV (reference sequence). Trimming took 3 bases from V and 9 from J; bases not matched to a gene: 8. The CDR3 is 16 amino acids. CDR3 coding DNA: TGTGCCAGCAGTTTTTTGGGACAGGGGTTGGGTTCACCCCTCCACTTT. Encoded protein: CASSFLGQGLGSPLHF.

The chain couples TRBV5-1 to TRBJ2-1; 11 bases line up with TRBD2. The CDR3 loop spans 19 amino acids. The germline CDR1 and CDR2 sequences are SGHRS and YFSETQ. The J segment lost 0 bases and the V segment lost 3 bases, leaving 11 bases of the junction unmatched. The CDR3 spells CASSWGRLAGPVSYNEQFF. For the CDR3, the DNA is TGCGCCAGCAGCTGGGGGCGACTAGCGGGGCCGGTCTCCTACAATGAGCAGTTCTTC. Full variable domain (rest looked up from reference TRBV5-1 and TRBJ2-1): KAGVTQTPRYLIKTRGQQVTLSCSPISGHRSVSWYQQTPGQGLQFLFEYFSETQRNKGNFPGRFSGRQFSNSRSEMNVSTLELGDSALYLCASSWGRLAGPVSYNEQFFGPGTRLTVL.

The chain uses TRBV9 and TRBJ2-7; D is undetermined. The ends were cut back, 0 bases at V and 6 bases at J, with 7 bases in the middle. The CDR3 extends over 12 amino acids. CDR1 is SGDLS, CDR2 YYNGEE, per germline. The CDR3 loop is CASSVGVGEQYF. The CDR3 coding sequence is TGTGCCAGCAGCGTAGGGGTGGGCGAGCAGTACTTC. The whole variable domain, filled in from reference TRBV9 and TRBJ2-7, reads DSGVTQTPKHLITATGQRVTLRCSPRSGDLSVYWYQQSLDQGLQFLIQYYNGEERAKGNILERFSAQQFPDLHSELNLSSLELGDSALYFCASSVGVGEQYFGPGTRLTVT.

This clonotype has only a few counts. V usage is TRBV4-1 and J usage is TRBJ1-1, with 7 bases fitting TRBD1. With 2 bases clipped from V and 5 bases from J, the junction kept 8 bases outside the gene matches. Germline assignment: CDR1 MGHRA and CDR2 YSYEKL. The CDR3 has 15 residues. CDR3 coding DNA: TGCGCCAGCAGCCAACAAACAGGGGTCTGGACTGAAGCTTTCTTT. This translates into CASSQQTGVWTEAFF.

This clonotype was recorded once. The chain employs TRBV12-3 or TRBV12-4 and TRBJ2-2; weak D call: TRBD2 (5 bases). The V and J ends lost 5 bases and 3 bases respectively, with 13 bases between them. The length of the CDR3 is 15 residues. The DNA of the CDR3 is TGTGCCAGCAGTCAAGGAGGCATTGACACCGGGGAGCTGTTTTTT. Translation: CASSQGGIDTGELFF.

The chain uses TRBV4-1 and TRBJ2-1; 11 positions match TRBD2. The junction had 5 bases not matched to a gene; V was cut back by 3 bases and J by 10 bases. In germline, CDR1 is MGHRA, CDR2 YSYEKL. The CDR3 covers 14 residues. CDR3 sequence (DNA): TGCGCCAGCAGCCACAAACTAGCGGGGGCGGAGCAGTTCTTC. Protein product: CASSHKLAGAEQFF.

The gene calls are TRBV15 and TRBJ2-5; 12 positions agree with TRBD2. The ends lost 3 bases at V and 4 bases at J; junction bases unmatched: 3. There are 15 residues in the CDR3. Germline-derived CDR1 and CDR2 are LNHNV and YYDKDF (reference sequence). DNA for the CDR3: TGTGCCACCAGCAGTCTAGCGGGAGGGCCAGAGACCCAGTACTTC. It specifies CATSSLAGGPETQYF.

This clonotype was seen more than once but under ten times. The genes are TRBV27 and TRBJ2-5; D is possibly TRBD2 (6 bases). Trimming removed 0 bases from V and 1 base from J, with 15 bases in between. CDR1 is MNHEY, CDR2 SMNVEV, per germline (reference sequence). The CDR3 has 17 amino acids. The CDR3 is CASSLSVRGLVQETQYF. The CDR3 DNA reads TGTGCCAGCAGTTTATCTGTCCGGGGGTTAGTCCAAGAGACCCAGTACTTC.

CDR3 bases: TGTGCCAGCAGCCGCAATACATGGGACAGCTACAATGAGCAGTTCTTC. Protein product: CASSRNTWDSYNEQFF. The chain combines TRBV3-1 with TRBJ2-1; 7 nucleotides match TRBD1. Germline V gives CDR1 LGHDT, CDR2 YNNKEL (reference sequence). The CDR3 consists of 16 residues. The ends lost 4 bases at V and 3 bases at J; junction bases unmatched: 9.

The sample holds many counts of this clonotype. The chain is built from TRBV15 and TRBJ2-1; D is perhaps TRBD2 (5 bases). From germline, CDR1 is LNHNV and CDR2 YYDKDF (reference sequence). This CDR3 has 13 residues. V was cut by 3 bases and J by 9 bases, with 12 bases left in between. In nucleotides, the CDR3 is TGTGCCACCAGCAGGATTCGTGGAGGTGAGCAGTTCTTC. It yields the protein CATSRIRGGEQFF.

This clonotype has at least ten counts. V and J are TRBV12-3 or TRBV12-4 and TRBJ2-1, with TRBD2 matching over 10 bases. J lost 0 bases, V lost 7 bases, and 6 bases had no gene match. CDR3 length: 16 amino acids. The CDR3 loop is CASTPLAGRSYNEQFF. The DNA of the CDR3 is TGTGCCAGCACCCCACTAGCGGGACGCTCCTACAATGAGCAGTTCTTC.

This clonotype was detected only a few times. The chain joins TRBV12-3 or TRBV12-4 to TRBJ2-3; TRBD1 or TRBD2 may be the D gene (5 bases each). Trimming removed 0 bases at V and 0 bases at J, with 10 bases between. CDR3 length: 16 amino acids. CDR3 residues: CASSLAQGPSTDTQYF. CDR3 DNA sequence: TGTGCCAGCAGTTTAGCGCAGGGACCCAGCACAGATACGCAGTATTTT.

This chain links TRBV12-3 or TRBV12-4 with TRBJ2-7; D might be TRBD1 (5 bases). The CDR3 is 13 amino acids. V lost 8 bases, J lost 2 bases, and 13 bases lay in between. CDR3: CASSTERTYEQYF. CDR3 DNA sequence: TGTGCCAGCTCGACAGAACGCACCTACGAGCAGTACTTC.